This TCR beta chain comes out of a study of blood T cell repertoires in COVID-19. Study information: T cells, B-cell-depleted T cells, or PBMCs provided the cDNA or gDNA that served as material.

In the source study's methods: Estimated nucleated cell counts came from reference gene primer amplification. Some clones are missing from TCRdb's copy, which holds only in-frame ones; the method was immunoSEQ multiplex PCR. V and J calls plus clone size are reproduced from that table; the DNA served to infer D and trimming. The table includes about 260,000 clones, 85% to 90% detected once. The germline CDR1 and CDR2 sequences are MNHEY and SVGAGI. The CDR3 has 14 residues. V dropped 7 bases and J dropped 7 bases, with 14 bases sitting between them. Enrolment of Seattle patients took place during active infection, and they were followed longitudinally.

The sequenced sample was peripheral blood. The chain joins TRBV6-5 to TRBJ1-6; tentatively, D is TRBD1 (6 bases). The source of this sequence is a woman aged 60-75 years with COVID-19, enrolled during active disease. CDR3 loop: CASTQGLGNSPLHF. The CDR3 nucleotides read TGTGCCAGCACCCAGGGGTTAGGGAATTCACCCCTCCACTTT.